This TCR beta chain was captured by sequencing in a study of cytomegalovirus exposure and HLA in healthy donors. Whole-study context: The early release's HLA-typed donors yielded about 85 million unique TCRs. Findings and limits, study-wide: The Asian-associated ancestry cluster reportedly had fewer N-insertions than the approximately 610-donor mean in a later analysis. Later analysis identified several of the most significant clusters that appeared linked to common viral pathogens.

Notes on this clone: Its antigen remains unidentified.

The PCR employed 60 Vbeta primers together with 13 Jbeta primers. The repertoire was sequenced with immunoSEQ multiplex PCR; TCRdb's copy has only in-frame clones and lacks some. The table lists about 150,000 clones, 77% of them singletons. V dropped 5 bases and J dropped 6; count of bases not matched to a gene: 4. The CDR3 sequence is 15 residues long. Germline CDR1 and CDR2: WSHSY and SAAADI. This receptor was taken from a male donor in good health and CMV-seronegative. The sample consisted of PBMCs. V usage is TRBV10-2 and J usage is TRBJ2-1; 13 nucleotides match TRBD2. The CDR3 DNA is TGCGCCAGCAGTATATGGACTAGCGGGAGCAATGAGCAGTTCTTC. Protein: CASSIWTSGSNEQFF.